The rows below give T cell receptor beta chains drawn from one sample of a study of T cell responses to AZD1222 COVID-19 vaccine. Data came from immunoSEQ multiplex PCR; TCRdb stores just in-frame clones and leaves some out. Of around 150,000 clones in the sample, 90% are singletons; the top ten hold about 5.9%. This specimen was peripheral blood, taken 28 days after the second AZD1222 dose. Receptor source: an adult who received the AZD1222 COVID-19 vaccine. The CDR3 runs from the conserved cysteine through the conserved F or W. The D gene is left open where the match is weak. Where a row states a size, it is once, few, many or the class of an expanded clone; other rows omit it.

v_call: TRBV5-1; j_call: TRBJ2-2; d_call: .; clone_size: .; cdr3_length: 13; cdr3_nt: TGCGCCAGCAGAACAGGGAGTTCGGGGGAGCTGTTTTTT; cdr3_aa: CASRTGSSGELFF
v_call: TRBV5-1; j_call: TRBJ1-5; d_call: TRBD1; clone_size: .; cdr3_length: 16; cdr3_nt: TGCGCCAGCAGCTTGGGTGAAGGACAGGGCAATCAGCCCCAGCATTTT; cdr3_aa: CASSLGEGQGNQPQHF
v_call: TRBV19; j_call: TRBJ2-1; d_call: TRBD2; clone_size: .; cdr3_length: 14; cdr3_nt: TGTGCCAGTAGTATACTAGCGGGAGCCGGTGAGCAGTTCTTC; cdr3_aa: CASSILAGAGEQFF
v_call: TRBV5-1; j_call: TRBJ2-2; d_call: .; clone_size: .; cdr3_length: 15; cdr3_nt: TGCGCCAGCAGCTTGGATACAGCGAACACCGGGGAGCTGTTTTTT; cdr3_aa: CASSLDTANTGELFF
v_call: TRBV27; j_call: TRBJ2-1; d_call: .; clone_size: .; cdr3_length: 17; cdr3_nt: TGTGCCAGCCCGGGGCAGGGGTGGGAGGTTCTGAACAATGAGCAGTTCTTC; cdr3_aa: CASPGQGWEVLNNEQFF
v_call: TRBV6-2/TRBV6-3; j_call: TRBJ2-7; d_call: .; clone_size: .; cdr3_length: 15; cdr3_nt: TGTGCCAGCAGTTCCTCGGCGGGAAGGTCGGCCGAGCAGTACTTC; cdr3_aa: CASSSSAGRSAEQYF
v_call: TRBV6-2/TRBV6-3; j_call: TRBJ2-1; d_call: TRBD1; clone_size: .; cdr3_length: 14; cdr3_nt: TGTGCCAGCAGTTGGGACAGGGGGCGCAATGAGCAGTTCTTC; cdr3_aa: CASSWDRGRNEQFF
v_call: TRBV18; j_call: TRBJ2-5; d_call: .; clone_size: .; cdr3_length: 14; cdr3_nt: TGTGCCAGCTCACCGGTTCCGTCCCAAGAGACCCAGTACTTC; cdr3_aa: CASSPVPSQETQYF
v_call: TRBV18; j_call: TRBJ1-5; d_call: TRBD1; clone_size: .; cdr3_length: 14; cdr3_nt: TGTGCCAGCTCACCACCGACAGGGTCTCAGCCCCAGCATTTT; cdr3_aa: CASSPPTGSQPQHF
v_call: TRBV18; j_call: TRBJ2-5; d_call: .; clone_size: .; cdr3_length: 14; cdr3_nt: TGTGCCAGCTCACCGCCAGGGCCCCAAGAGACCCAGTACTTC; cdr3_aa: CASSPPGPQETQYF
v_call: TRBV7-9; j_call: TRBJ1-1; d_call: TRBD1; clone_size: .; cdr3_length: 15; cdr3_nt: TGTGCCAGCTATTTATTGGGACAGACGAACACTGAAGCTTTCTTT; cdr3_aa: CASYLLGQTNTEAFF
v_call: TRBV3-1/TRBV3-2; j_call: TRBJ1-4; d_call: .; clone_size: .; cdr3_length: 15; cdr3_nt: TGTGCCAGCAGCCAAGGCTTGACAACGAACATAAAACTGTTTTTT; cdr3_aa: CASSQGLTTNIKLFF
v_call: TRBV6-5; j_call: TRBJ2-2; d_call: .; clone_size: .; cdr3_length: 14; cdr3_nt: TGTGCCAGCAGGGGTTGGTCGAACACCGGGGAGCTGTTTTTT; cdr3_aa: CASRGWSNTGELFF
v_call: TRBV5-6; j_call: TRBJ1-5; d_call: .; clone_size: .; cdr3_length: 12; cdr3_nt: TGTGCCAGCAGCTACCCAGGTCAGCCCCAGCATTTT; cdr3_aa: CASSYPGQPQHF
v_call: TRBV5-1; j_call: TRBJ2-1; d_call: TRBD2; clone_size: .; cdr3_length: 14; cdr3_nt: TGCGCCAGCAGCTTGTCGGCTAGCGGTAATGAGCAGTTCTTC; cdr3_aa: CASSLSASGNEQFF
v_call: TRBV24-1; j_call: TRBJ2-3; d_call: .; clone_size: .; cdr3_length: 14; cdr3_nt: TGTGCCACCAGTGACCGGGACGGGACAGATACGCAGTATTTT; cdr3_aa: CATSDRDGTDTQYF
v_call: TRBV24-1; j_call: TRBJ1-2; d_call: .; clone_size: .; cdr3_length: 15; cdr3_nt: TGTGCCACCAGTGACCCAGGGGAGGGGTACTATGGCTACACCTTC; cdr3_aa: CATSDPGEGYYGYTF
v_call: TRBV28; j_call: TRBJ1-1; d_call: TRBD1; clone_size: .; cdr3_length: 16; cdr3_nt: TGTGCCAGCAGTTTATTCATCTCGGGACAGCGTAAAGAAGCTTTCTTT; cdr3_aa: CASSLFISGQRKEAFF
v_call: TRBV5-1; j_call: TRBJ1-4; d_call: .; clone_size: once; cdr3_length: 15; cdr3_nt: TGCGCCAGCACCAGGGACTTTGCAACTAATGAAAAACTGTTTTTT; cdr3_aa: CASTRDFATNEKLFF
v_call: TRBV28; j_call: TRBJ1-6; d_call: TRBD1; clone_size: .; cdr3_length: 14; cdr3_nt: TGTGCCAGCAGTCCAGGGGGCGCAGGTTCACCCCTCCACTTT; cdr3_aa: CASSPGGAGSPLHF
v_call: TRBV4-1; j_call: TRBJ1-1; d_call: .; clone_size: .; cdr3_length: 16; cdr3_nt: TGCGCCAGCAGCCAAGCATGGGCGAATTGGAACACTGAAGCTTTCTTT; cdr3_aa: CASSQAWANWNTEAFF
v_call: TRBV5-1; j_call: TRBJ1-6; d_call: .; clone_size: .; cdr3_length: 15; cdr3_nt: TGCGCCAGCAGCTTGGCTGACTTGGGGGATTCACCCCTCCACTTT; cdr3_aa: CASSLADLGDSPLHF
v_call: TRBV11-2; j_call: TRBJ1-4; d_call: .; clone_size: .; cdr3_length: 12; cdr3_nt: TGTGCCAGCAGCTTGGATAGGGGACAACTGTTTTTT; cdr3_aa: CASSLDRGQLFF
v_call: TRBV20-1; j_call: TRBJ1-2; d_call: .; clone_size: .; cdr3_length: 13; cdr3_nt: TGCAGTGCTAGTCGGGCAAGCCAGGGAGGCTACACCTTC; cdr3_aa: CSASRASQGGYTF
v_call: TRBV2; j_call: TRBJ1-5; d_call: TRBD1; clone_size: .; cdr3_length: 16; cdr3_nt: TGTGCCAGCAGTGGGGGGACAGGGGTTTCCAGCCAGCCCCAGCATTTT; cdr3_aa: CASSGGTGVSSQPQHF
v_call: TRBV3-1/TRBV3-2; j_call: TRBJ2-2; d_call: .; clone_size: .; cdr3_length: 17; cdr3_nt: TGTGCCAGCAGCCGGACCGGGACGGCCCGAGGCACCGGGGAGCTGTTTTTT; cdr3_aa: CASSRTGTARGTGELFF
v_call: TRBV6-5; j_call: TRBJ2-7; d_call: .; clone_size: .; cdr3_length: 13; cdr3_nt: TGTGCCAGTTCGCGGGCCGCCAGCTACGAGCAGTACTTC; cdr3_aa: CASSRAASYEQYF
v_call: TRBV29-1; j_call: TRBJ2-2; d_call: TRBD2; clone_size: .; cdr3_length: 15; cdr3_nt: TGCAGCGTAAGAGCGGGAGGACCGAACACCGGGGAGCTGTTTTTT; cdr3_aa: CSVRAGGPNTGELFF
v_call: TRBV5-1; j_call: TRBJ2-3; d_call: .; clone_size: .; cdr3_length: 16; cdr3_nt: TGCGCCAGCAGCGTGGAGGGGGCCAGGGGCACAGATACGCAGTATTTT; cdr3_aa: CASSVEGARGTDTQYF
v_call: TRBV6-5; j_call: TRBJ1-2; d_call: TRBD1; clone_size: .; cdr3_length: 16; cdr3_nt: TGTGCCAGCAGTTACCGCGGACAGGGGAAAGGGGATGGCTACACCTTC; cdr3_aa: CASSYRGQGKGDGYTF
v_call: TRBV11-1; j_call: TRBJ2-1; d_call: .; clone_size: .; cdr3_length: 16; cdr3_nt: TGTGCCAGCAGCCCGGGGTTTATCGGGGGGCAGGGTGAGCAGTTCTTC; cdr3_aa: CASSPGFIGGQGEQFF
v_call: TRBV19; j_call: TRBJ1-4; d_call: .; clone_size: .; cdr3_length: 16; cdr3_nt: TGTGCCAGTAGTATGGGGGAACTTGCAACTAATGAAAAACTGTTTTTT; cdr3_aa: CASSMGELATNEKLFF
v_call: TRBV30; j_call: TRBJ1-5; d_call: .; clone_size: once; cdr3_length: 15; cdr3_nt: TGTGCCTGGAGTGTAGCATCAAGCAGCAATCAGCCCCAGCATTTT; cdr3_aa: CAWSVASSSNQPQHF
v_call: TRBV28; j_call: TRBJ1-1; d_call: .; clone_size: .; cdr3_length: 14; cdr3_nt: TGTGCCAGCAGTTCCACCTCGGGGGGGCTGGGTGCTTTCTTT; cdr3_aa: CASSSTSGGLGAFF